This TCR beta chain is from a study of Ad26.COV2.S vaccination and SARS-CoV-2 variants. The overall study: In the COV1001 trial, the donor was in the Ad26.COV2.S arm. Intramuscular Ad26.COV2.S doses were given once or twice, 56 days apart.

This clone has a handful of counts. Here immunoSEQ multiplex PCR was the method, and the copy in TCRdb shows in-frame clones only, minus some. The data contain about 350,000 clones, about 85% of them seen just once; the ten biggest clones take up less than 4%. Described treatment: over 15 received Ad26.COV2.S at low or high dose, single or two shots; roughly five received placebo; per-sample allocation not given. The samples were gathered on day 63 after the first injection of vaccine or placebo. In Boston, an adult donor aged 18-55 years took part. Sequencing was performed on peripheral blood, taken in a trial of Ad26.COV2.S vaccine versus placebo. The sequence was collected from a person between 18 and 65 years old who received the Ad26.COV2.S COVID-19 vaccine or a placebo.

The CDR3 coding sequence is TGTGCCATCAGTGAGTCAAAGGGTGTCAAGCATTTT. It is translated as CAISESKGVKHF. J is TRBJ1-5 and V is TRBV10-3; D is unclear. The CDR3 has 12 residues. The ends were cut back, 0 bases at V and 14 bases at J, with 11 bases in the middle. Germline CDR1 is ENHRY and CDR2 is SYGVKD.